These 20 T cell receptor beta chains came from one sample sequenced in a study of T cell changes during pregnancy in multiple sclerosis. Libraries were prepared by immunoSEQ multiplex PCR; TCRdb keeps only in-frame clonotypes and omits some of them. The data contain around 81,000 clones, over 85% of them singletons. Sample: peripheral blood, taken after pregnancy. These receptors were taken from a female donor in good health, enrolled as a control in a pregnancy study.

The V call is TRBV19, the J call TRBJ2-2, with 8 nucleotides matching TRBD2. J lost 4 bases, V lost 3 bases, and 4 bases had no gene match. The length of the CDR3 is 15 residues. The germline V gene has CDR1 LNHDA and CDR2 SQIVND (reference sequence). CDR3 loop: CASSITGGVTGELFF. The CDR3, as DNA: TGTGCCAGTAGTATCACCGGGGGGGTCACCGGGGAGCTGTTTTTT.

The DNA for the CDR3 is TGTGCCAGCAGCTTGGGGGGAGGCAATTCACCCCTCCACTTT. Amino acid sequence: CASSLGGGNSPLHF. The rearrangement uses TRBV28 and TRBJ1-6; possibly TRBD1 for D (5 bases). Trimming removed 6 bases at V and 7 bases at J, with 13 bases between. The CDR3 loop spans 14 amino acids. The germline CDR1 and CDR2 sequences are MDHEN and SYDVKM.

This chain connects TRBV11-2 to TRBJ2-1, with TRBD2 matching 7 bases. Germline trimming cut 0 bases from V and 7 bases from J; bases unmatched to any gene: 3. Germline lookup yields CDR1 SGHAT and CDR2 FQNNGV. This CDR3 has 14 amino acids. CDR3: CASSLDGGSNEQFF. The CDR3 DNA is TGTGCCAGCAGCTTAGACGGGGGGTCGAATGAGCAGTTCTTC.

The rearrangement uses TRBV2 and TRBJ1-6; D not resolved. V lost 8 bases, J lost 7 bases, and 18 bases lay in between. The CDR3 contains 15 residues. Germline CDR1 reads SNHLY; CDR2 reads FYNNEI. The DNA for the CDR3 is TGTGCCAGCTTCGGGGTTTCCGAACCAAATTCACCCCTCCACTTT. This gives the protein CASFGVSEPNSPLHF.

This clone was seen once. This chain uses TRBV6-1 with TRBJ1-4; no reliable D call. V shed 4 bases and J shed 7 bases, with 10 bases lying between them. Per the germline V gene, CDR1 is MNHNS and CDR2 is SASEGT. CDR3 size: 13 residues. CDR3 DNA: TGTGCCAGCAGTGGGCAACCCACTGAAAAACTGTTTTTT. This translates into CASSGQPTEKLFF.

This clone was picked up a small number of times. A junction end diverges from the germline sequence, so it may reflect a read error. This chain links TRBV28 with TRBJ1-1; TRBD1 matches at 10 bases. CDR1 is MDHEN and CDR2 is SYDVKM in the germline V gene. The CDR3 extends over 14 amino acids. The CDR3: CASSPGQGNAEAFF. DNA of the CDR3: TGTGCCAGCAGCCCGGGACAGGGGAACGCTGAAGCTTTCTTT. The whole variable domain, filled in from reference TRBV28 and TRBJ1-1, reads DVKVTQSSRYLVKRTGEKVFLECVQDMDHENMFWYRQDPGLGLRLIYFSYDVKMKEKGDIPEGYSVSREKKERFSLILESASTNQTSMYLCASSPGQGNAEAFFGQGTRLTVV.

The rearrangement links TRBV4-3 to TRBJ1-2; 9 nucleotides align to TRBD1. In germline, CDR1 is LGHNA, CDR2 YSLEER. Trimming at V came to 4 bases and at J to 5 bases, leaving 5 bases not matched to a gene. CDR3 size: 14 residues. This chain's CDR3 is CASSPETGGYGYTF. CDR3 bases: TGCGCCAGCAGCCCTGAGACAGGGGGTTATGGCTACACCTTC.

The J gene is TRBJ2-7, the V gene TRBV28; D call uncertain. CDR1 is MDHEN, CDR2 SYDVKM, per germline. V lost 5 bases to trimming and J lost 3 bases, with 5 bases between them. This CDR3 spans 11 amino acids. As DNA, the CDR3 is TGTGCCAGCAGTGTCAACTACGAGCAGTACTTC. This gives the protein CASSVNYEQYF.

This sequence joins TRBV5-4 and TRBJ1-2, with 9 bases lining up with TRBD1. This CDR3 region has 14 residues. Trimming removed 4 bases from V and 4 bases from J; junction bases left unmatched: 5. The germline CDR1 and CDR2 sequences are SGHNT and YYREEE (reference sequence). Here the CDR3 DNA reads TGTGCCAGCAGCACGGACAGGGGCGCCTATGGCTACACCTTC. Encoded protein: CASSTDRGAYGYTF.

The chain combines TRBV7-9 with TRBJ2-1; D perhaps matches TRBD1 (6 bases). The CDR3 has 15 amino acids. Germline CDR1 and CDR2: SEHNR and FQNEAQ (reference sequence). The V end lost 3 bases, the J end lost 1 base, and 10 bases lay between the germline ends. The CDR3 coding sequence is TGTGCCAGCAGCTTGAGTCAGGGGTCCTACAATGAGCAGTTCTTC. This codes for CASSLSQGSYNEQFF. The entire variable domain, with the rest obtained from reference TRBV7-9 and TRBJ2-1, is as follows: DTGVSQNPRHKITKRGQNVTFRCDPISEHNRLYWYRQTLGQGPEFLTYFQNEAQLEKSRLLSDRFSAERPKGSFSTLEIQRTEQGDSAMYLCASSLSQGSYNEQFFGPGTRLTVL.

This chain uses TRBV5-1 with TRBJ2-1; no clear D. V was shortened by 3 bases and J by 2 bases, with 9 bases between the two germline ends. The germline gives CDR1 SGHRS, CDR2 YFSETQ. The CDR3 loop spans 14 amino acids. CDR3 sequence: CASSSPVAYNEQFF. In DNA, the CDR3 is TGCGCCAGCAGCTCCCCGGTAGCCTACAATGAGCAGTTCTTC.

The chain combines TRBV29-1 with TRBJ1-5; D is perhaps TRBD1 (6 bases). Trimming pared 5 bases from V and 1 base from J, leaving 12 bases between. In germline, CDR1 is SQVTM, CDR2 ANQGSEA. The CDR3 has 14 amino acids. CDR3 amino acids: CSVSGQTSNQPQHF. The CDR3, as DNA: TGCAGCGTTAGCGGACAGACAAGCAATCAGCCCCAGCATTTT.

The chain joins TRBV7-9 to TRBJ2-1; D ambiguous. The CDR3 is 12 amino acids. The ends were cut back, 3 bases at V and 6 bases at J, with 6 bases in the middle. Looked up from germline, CDR1 is SEHNR and CDR2 is FQNEAQ (reference sequence). The CDR3 DNA sequence: TGTGCCAGCAGCTTCCCGGGCAATGAGCAGTTCTTC. As protein: CASSFPGNEQFF.

The chain joins TRBV7-2 to TRBJ1-1; D is possibly TRBD1 (5 bases). Germline V gene lookup returns CDR1 SGHTA and CDR2 FQGNSA. This CDR3 comprises 14 residues. V was clipped by 2 bases and J by 7 bases, with 14 bases between them. In nucleotides, the CDR3 is TGTGCCAGCAGCTTATTTGGGGGGAACGGTGAAGCTTTCTTT. Protein sequence: CASSLFGGNGEAFF.

This rearrangement joins TRBV29-1 to TRBJ2-7, with 8 bases aligning to TRBD1. The CDR3 totals 11 residues. J lost 6 bases, V lost 7 bases, and 5 bases had no gene match. Germline V gene lookup returns CDR1 SQVTM and CDR2 ANQGSEA. CDR3 amino acids: CSGHRGSEQYF. CDR3 DNA: TGCAGCGGTCACAGGGGGAGCGAGCAGTACTTC.

The gene calls are TRBV27 and TRBJ1-5; D is possibly TRBD1 (5 bases). This CDR3 contains 14 residues. Trimming pared 8 bases from V and 2 bases from J, leaving 13 bases between. The germline V gene has CDR1 MNHEY and CDR2 SMNVEV (reference sequence). The CDR3 DNA reads TGTGCCAGCGTTACTCAGGGCGGCAATCAGCCCCAGCATTTT. Translated: CASVTQGGNQPQHF.

V and J are TRBV19 and TRBJ1-1; D not certain. Germline CDR1 LNHDA, CDR2 SQIVND (reference sequence). This CDR3 is 15 amino acids long. V was pared by 4 bases and J by 0 bases, with 12 bases between. The CDR3 nucleotides read TGTGCCAGTAGTACTCAGGTCTCGATGAACACTGAAGCTTTCTTT. It translates to CASSTQVSMNTEAFF.

The chain links TRBV5-4 to TRBJ1-6; weak D call: TRBD1 (6 bases). Germline V CDR1 and CDR2: SGHNT, YYREEE (reference sequence). This CDR3 contains 17 residues. Trimming pared 4 bases from V and 9 bases from J, leaving 23 bases between. CDR3: CASSTKQGALSSSPLHF. The CDR3 coding sequence is TGTGCCAGCAGCACCAAACAGGGCGCACTATCTAGTTCACCCCTCCACTTT. The complete variable domain, with remaining parts taken from reference TRBV5-4 and TRBJ1-6, reads ETGVTQSPTHLIKTRGQQVTLRCSSQSGHNTVSWYQQALGQGPQFIFQYYREEENGRGNFPPRFSGLQFPNYSSELNVNALELDDSALYLCASSTKQGALSSSPLHFGNGTRLTVT.

The rearrangement joins TRBV11-1 to TRBJ2-1, with 12 bases matching TRBD2. There are 17 residues in the CDR3. Germline V gene lookup returns CDR1 SGHAT and CDR2 FQDESV (reference sequence). The V gene end was trimmed by 4 bases and the J gene end by 8 bases; junction bases not matched to a gene: 12. The CDR3 coding sequence is TGTGCCAGCAGCTATCCCCGACTAGCGGGAGCGCGGGATGAGCAGTTCTTC. Its protein is CASSYPRLAGARDEQFF.

V is TRBV27 and J is TRBJ2-7; D is perhaps TRBD1 (5 bases). The ends were cut back, 3 bases at V and 3 bases at J, with 15 bases in the middle. Looked up from germline, CDR1 is MNHEY and CDR2 is SMNVEV (reference sequence). This CDR3 spans 15 amino acids. The CDR3: CASSFRQSMGYEQYF. DNA of the CDR3: TGTGCCAGCAGTTTCCGACAGAGCATGGGCTACGAGCAGTACTTC.